The source of this T cell receptor beta chain is a study of cytomegalovirus exposure and HLA in healthy donors. Study conclusions and caveats: In vitro data verified a few CMV-associated chains as specific for CMV antigens. A likely sequencing artifact accounted for one observed cluster of highly shared sequence variants. HLA alleles showed associations with fewer than 20,000 TCR beta sequences in a later analysis, at a 0.05 false discovery rate. Based on reports, TCR beta sequences accurately predicted HLA-A and HLA-B alleles for most subjects.

Comment on this clone: Its antigen is currently unknown.

The CDR3 length is 13 residues. Germline V CDR1 and CDR2: MNHEY, SVGAGI. Trimming cost V 4 bases and J 2 bases, with 8 bases left between them. PCR was performed using 60 Vbeta and 13 Jbeta primers. Generated by immunoSEQ multiplex PCR, the TCRdb table keeps only in-frame clones and is missing some. The sample gives about 18,000 clones, under 80% of which show up once; 3.7% is in the top ten. The sample was PBMCs. The chain uses TRBV6-5 and TRBJ1-1; D not resolved. This clonotype originated in a man between 18 and 29 years old in good health and CMV-seronegative. CDR3 loop: CASSFFRNTEAFF. CDR3 nucleotides: TGTGCCAGCAGTTTCTTCAGAAACACTGAAGCTTTCTTT.